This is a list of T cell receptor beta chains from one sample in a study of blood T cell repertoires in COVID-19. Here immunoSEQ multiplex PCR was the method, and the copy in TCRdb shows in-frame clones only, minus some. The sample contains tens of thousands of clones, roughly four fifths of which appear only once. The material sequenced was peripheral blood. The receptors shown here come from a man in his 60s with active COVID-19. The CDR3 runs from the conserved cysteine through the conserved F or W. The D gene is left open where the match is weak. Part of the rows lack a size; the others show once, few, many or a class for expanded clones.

CDR3 protein: CASSLGLAGGLSSYNEQFF
CDR3 DNA: TGTGCCAGCAGTTTAGGACTAGCGGGAGGTCTGAGCTCCTACAATGAGCAGTTCTTC
V gene: TRBV27
clone size: NA
D gene: TRBD2
J gene: TRBJ2-1

CDR3 protein: CASNTGGETQYF
CDR3 DNA: TGTGCCAGTAATACGGGAGGGGAGACCCAGTACTTC
V gene: TRBV19
clone size: NA
D gene: TRBD2
J gene: TRBJ2-5

CDR3 protein: CASRWGQGDTGELFF
CDR3 DNA: TGTGCCAGCAGGTGGGGACAGGGAGACACCGGGGAGCTGTTTTTT
V gene: TRBV25-1
clone size: NA
D gene: TRBD1
J gene: TRBJ2-2

CDR3 protein: CASSLAQGVVDTQYF
CDR3 DNA: TGTGCCAGCAGCTTAGCCCAGGGTGTGGTAGATACGCAGTATTTT
V gene: TRBV11-2
clone size: NA
D gene: NA
J gene: TRBJ2-3

CDR3 protein: CASSLKTGAQPQHF
CDR3 DNA: TGTGCCAGCAGTTTAAAGACAGGGGCTCAGCCCCAGCATTTT
V gene: TRBV6-2/TRBV6-3
clone size: NA
D gene: TRBD1
J gene: TRBJ1-5

CDR3 protein: CASSERNLGTGGETQYF
CDR3 DNA: TGTGCCAGCAGTGAACGTAATTTGGGGACAGGGGGTGAGACCCAGTACTTC
V gene: TRBV25-1
clone size: NA
D gene: TRBD1
J gene: TRBJ2-5

CDR3 protein: CASAPGPEDHTIYF
CDR3 DNA: TGTGCCAGCGCCCCCGGCCCGGAGGATCACACCATATATTTT
V gene: TRBV5-6
clone size: NA
D gene: NA
J gene: TRBJ1-3

CDR3 protein: CATSRDKAVGEAFF
CDR3 DNA: TGTGCCACCAGCAGAGACAAGGCGGTTGGTGAAGCTTTCTTT
V gene: TRBV15
clone size: NA
D gene: NA
J gene: TRBJ1-1

CDR3 protein: CASSWVLAGGPYNEQFF
CDR3 DNA: TGCGCCAGCAGCTGGGTACTAGCGGGAGGGCCGTACAATGAGCAGTTCTTC
V gene: TRBV5-1
clone size: NA
D gene: TRBD2
J gene: TRBJ2-1

CDR3 protein: CATSASRGTVTGGAFF
CDR3 DNA: TGTGCCACCAGTGCCTCCCGAGGGACAGTTACCGGGGGAGCTTTCTTT
V gene: TRBV24-1
clone size: NA
D gene: TRBD1
J gene: TRBJ1-1

CDR3 protein: CASSFGQDNSPLHF
CDR3 DNA: TGTGCCAGCAGCTTCGGACAGGATAATTCACCCCTCCACTTT
V gene: TRBV7-9
clone size: NA
D gene: TRBD1
J gene: TRBJ1-6

CDR3 protein: CASSLWAGASGNTIYF
CDR3 DNA: TGTGCCAGCAGCTTATGGGCAGGGGCCTCTGGAAACACCATATATTTT
V gene: TRBV11-2
clone size: NA
D gene: NA
J gene: TRBJ1-3

CDR3 protein: CASTSGLSGNTIYF
CDR3 DNA: TGTGCCAGCACTTCGGGTTTGTCTGGAAACACCATATATTTT
V gene: TRBV28
clone size: NA
D gene: NA
J gene: TRBJ1-3

CDR3 protein: CASRTGGQETQYF
CDR3 DNA: TGTGCCAGCAGGACAGGGGGCCAAGAGACCCAGTACTTC
V gene: TRBV6-5
clone size: NA
D gene: TRBD1
J gene: TRBJ2-5

CDR3 protein: CASSLSPTGNTEAFF
CDR3 DNA: TGTGCCAGCAGCTTAAGCCCGACAGGGAACACTGAAGCTTTCTTT
V gene: TRBV7-9
clone size: medium-sized
D gene: NA
J gene: TRBJ1-1

CDR3 protein: CASSYYTGTGYEQYF
CDR3 DNA: TGTGCCAGCAGTTATTATACCGGGACAGGCTACGAGCAGTACTTC
V gene: TRBV6-5
clone size: NA
D gene: TRBD1
J gene: TRBJ2-7

CDR3 protein: CASRPTDTGELFF
CDR3 DNA: TGTGCCAGCAGGCCAACAGACACCGGGGAGCTGTTTTTT
V gene: TRBV12-3/TRBV12-4
clone size: NA
D gene: NA
J gene: TRBJ2-2

CDR3 protein: CASSSSGANSYEQYF
CDR3 DNA: TGTGCCAGCAGTTCCAGCGGGGCAAATTCCTACGAGCAGTACTTC
V gene: TRBV28
clone size: once
D gene: TRBD2
J gene: TRBJ2-7

CDR3 protein: CASSPTGASGYTF
CDR3 DNA: TGTGCCAGCAGCCCGACAGGGGCTTCTGGCTACACCTTC
V gene: TRBV5-4
clone size: NA
D gene: TRBD1
J gene: TRBJ1-2

CDR3 protein: CASSFRGYTDTQYF
CDR3 DNA: TGTGCCAGCAGTTTCCGGGGATACACAGATACGCAGTATTTT
V gene: TRBV28
clone size: NA
D gene: NA
J gene: TRBJ2-3

CDR3 protein: CASSPFLGSGGTSGELFF
CDR3 DNA: TGTGCCAGCAGCCCCTTCCTGGGGAGCGGGGGGACGAGCGGGGAGCTGTTTTTT
V gene: TRBV4-2
clone size: NA
D gene: TRBD2
J gene: TRBJ2-2

CDR3 protein: CASRLPGVSSYEQYF
CDR3 DNA: TGTGCAAGTCGCTTACCAGGGGTCAGCTCCTACGAGCAGTACTTC
V gene: TRBV12-2
clone size: NA
D gene: NA
J gene: TRBJ2-7

CDR3 protein: CASSLGRGLAGLSEQYF
CDR3 DNA: TGTGCCAGCAGCTTGGGGAGGGGACTAGCGGGACTAAGCGAGCAGTACTTC
V gene: TRBV5-4
clone size: NA
D gene: TRBD2
J gene: TRBJ2-7

CDR3 protein: CASSARDSQPNTIYF
CDR3 DNA: TGTGCCAGTAGTGCTCGGGACTCCCAACCCAACACCATATATTTT
V gene: TRBV19
clone size: NA
D gene: NA
J gene: TRBJ1-3

CDR3 protein: CASKLLAGPSGANVLTF
CDR3 DNA: TGCGCCAGTAAGCTACTAGCGGGCCCCTCTGGGGCCAACGTCCTGACTTTC
V gene: TRBV5-1
clone size: NA
D gene: TRBD2
J gene: TRBJ2-6

CDR3 protein: CASSPPGQGSYGYTF
CDR3 DNA: TGTGCCAGCAGCCCGCCGGGACAGGGGAGCTATGGCTACACCTTC
V gene: TRBV11-1
clone size: NA
D gene: TRBD1
J gene: TRBJ1-2

CDR3 protein: CSVELVGGDTIYF
CDR3 DNA: TGCAGCGTTGAACTCGTCGGAGGGGACACCATATATTTT
V gene: TRBV29-1
clone size: NA
D gene: NA
J gene: TRBJ1-3

CDR3 protein: CATSDLGDRAANTGELFF
CDR3 DNA: TGTGCCACCAGTGATTTAGGTGACAGGGCGGCGAACACCGGGGAGCTGTTTTTT
V gene: TRBV24-1
clone size: NA
D gene: TRBD1
J gene: TRBJ2-2

CDR3 protein: CASSLGGTGGFGTDTQYF
CDR3 DNA: TGCGCCAGCAGCTTGGGCGGGACAGGGGGCTTCGGCACAGATACGCAGTATTTT
V gene: TRBV5-1
clone size: few
D gene: TRBD1
J gene: TRBJ2-3

CDR3 protein: CASSYYPWQISNQPQHF
CDR3 DNA: TGTGCCAGCAGTTACTACCCTTGGCAGATTAGCAATCAGCCCCAGCATTTT
V gene: TRBV6-2/TRBV6-3
clone size: medium-sized
D gene: NA
J gene: TRBJ1-5

CDR3 protein: CASRPPGLETQYF
CDR3 DNA: TGTGCCAGCAGACCGCCGGGTTTAGAGACCCAGTACTTC
V gene: TRBV6-6
clone size: NA
D gene: NA
J gene: TRBJ2-5

CDR3 protein: CASSASRQGARQPQHF
CDR3 DNA: TGTGCCAGCAGTGCGTCGAGACAGGGGGCGCGACAGCCCCAGCATTTT
V gene: TRBV6-1
clone size: NA
D gene: TRBD1
J gene: TRBJ1-5

CDR3 protein: CASSMISYNEQFF
CDR3 DNA: TGTGCCAGTAGTATGATCAGTTACAATGAGCAGTTCTTC
V gene: TRBV19
clone size: NA
D gene: NA
J gene: TRBJ2-1

CDR3 protein: CASSVGSGGSYNEQFF
CDR3 DNA: TGTGCCAGCAGCGTAGGTAGCGGGGGCTCCTACAATGAGCAGTTCTTC
V gene: TRBV9
clone size: NA
D gene: TRBD2
J gene: TRBJ2-1

CDR3 protein: CASSFDSGQGATGPHEQYF
CDR3 DNA: TGTGCCAGCAGTTTCGACTCGGGACAGGGGGCAACTGGGCCTCACGAGCAGTACTTC
V gene: TRBV27
clone size: NA
D gene: TRBD1
J gene: TRBJ2-7

CDR3 protein: CASTLGTGIGNTIYF
CDR3 DNA: TGTGCCAGCACCTTAGGGACAGGGATAGGAAACACCATATATTTT
V gene: TRBV7-6
clone size: NA
D gene: TRBD1
J gene: TRBJ1-3

CDR3 protein: CASSEQGYNSPLHF
CDR3 DNA: TGTGCCAGTAGTGAGCAGGGATATAATTCACCCCTCCACTTT
V gene: TRBV19
clone size: NA
D gene: NA
J gene: TRBJ1-6

CDR3 protein: CASSLGRWGHEQYF
CDR3 DNA: TGTGCCAGCAGCTTAGGACGTTGGGGCCACGAGCAGTACTTC
V gene: TRBV11-2
clone size: NA
D gene: NA
J gene: TRBJ2-7

CDR3 protein: CASCLGRYRVGMNTEAFF
CDR3 DNA: TGTGCCAGCTGCTTGGGGCGGTACAGGGTGGGGATGAACACTGAAGCTTTCTTT
V gene: TRBV5-6
clone size: NA
D gene: NA
J gene: TRBJ1-1

CDR3 protein: CASSWATAYEQYF
CDR3 DNA: TGTGCCAGCAGTTGGGCCACGGCCTACGAGCAGTACTTC
V gene: TRBV7-2
clone size: NA
D gene: NA
J gene: TRBJ2-7

CDR3 protein: CASSLVASDTDTQYF
CDR3 DNA: TGTGCCAGCAGCTTAGTGGCTAGCGACACAGATACGCAGTATTTT
V gene: TRBV7-8
clone size: NA
D gene: NA
J gene: TRBJ2-3

CDR3 protein: CASSSPLTGPYGYTF
CDR3 DNA: TGTGCCAGCAGCTCGCCCCTGACAGGGCCATATGGCTACACCTTC
V gene: TRBV7-2
clone size: NA
D gene: TRBD1
J gene: TRBJ1-2

CDR3 protein: CASSPTSGVRSYNEQFF
CDR3 DNA: TGTGCCAGCAGCCCGACTAGCGGGGTTCGCTCCTACAATGAGCAGTTCTTC
V gene: TRBV7-8
clone size: NA
D gene: TRBD2
J gene: TRBJ2-1

CDR3 protein: CASSRGSDGANTGELFF
CDR3 DNA: TGTGCCAGCTCCCGCGGGAGTGATGGCGCGAACACCGGGGAGCTGTTTTTT
V gene: TRBV5-4
clone size: NA
D gene: TRBD2
J gene: TRBJ2-2

CDR3 protein: CTSSRDYLPYEQYF
CDR3 DNA: TGCACCAGCAGCCGGGACTATCTCCCCTACGAGCAGTACTTC
V gene: TRBV1
clone size: once
D gene: NA
J gene: TRBJ2-7

CDR3 protein: CASSLGGSGANVLTF
CDR3 DNA: TGTGCCAGCAGCCTAGGCGGCTCTGGGGCCAACGTCCTGACTTTC
V gene: TRBV7-2
clone size: NA
D gene: NA
J gene: TRBJ2-6

CDR3 protein: CASSLWDRGAKNIQYF
CDR3 DNA: TGTGCCAGCTCACTATGGGACAGGGGAGCCAAAAACATTCAGTACTTC
V gene: TRBV18
clone size: NA
D gene: TRBD1
J gene: TRBJ2-4

CDR3 protein: CASSPYRDNSPLHF
CDR3 DNA: TGCGCCAGCAGCCCGTACAGGGATAATTCACCCCTCCACTTT
V gene: TRBV4-1
clone size: NA
D gene: NA
J gene: TRBJ1-6

CDR3 protein: CASSLVGTGPENTEAFF
CDR3 DNA: TGTGCCAGCAGCTTAGTCGGGACAGGGCCGGAGAACACTGAAGCTTTCTTT
V gene: TRBV7-2
clone size: NA
D gene: TRBD1
J gene: TRBJ1-1

CDR3 protein: CASSPPETSGSHEQFF
CDR3 DNA: TGTGCCAGCTCACCACCGGAGACTAGCGGGAGTCATGAGCAGTTCTTC
V gene: TRBV18
clone size: NA
D gene: TRBD2
J gene: TRBJ2-1

CDR3 protein: CAWGAGQPQHF
CDR3 DNA: TGTGCCTGGGGAGCGGGACAGCCCCAGCATTTT
V gene: TRBV30
clone size: NA
D gene: NA
J gene: TRBJ1-5

CDR3 protein: CAISESIETQYF
CDR3 DNA: TGTGCCATCAGTGAGTCTATTGAGACCCAGTACTTC
V gene: TRBV10-3
clone size: NA
D gene: NA
J gene: TRBJ2-5

CDR3 protein: CASSPRRQGVSSYNSPLHF
CDR3 DNA: TGTGCCAGCTCACCACGGCGTCAGGGGGTCAGCTCCTATAATTCACCCCTCCACTTT
V gene: TRBV18
clone size: NA
D gene: TRBD1
J gene: TRBJ1-6

CDR3 protein: CASSLPVPGNTIYF
CDR3 DNA: TGTGCCAGCAGTTTACCAGTCCCTGGAAACACCATATATTTT
V gene: TRBV28
clone size: NA
D gene: NA
J gene: TRBJ1-3

CDR3 protein: CASSREDSNSPLHF
CDR3 DNA: TGTGCCAGCAGCAGAGAGGATAGTAATTCACCCCTCCACTTT
V gene: TRBV3-1/TRBV3-2
clone size: NA
D gene: NA
J gene: TRBJ1-6

CDR3 protein: CASSFLDATRASDTQYF
CDR3 DNA: TGTGCCAGCAGTTTTTTGGACGCGACGAGGGCCTCAGATACGCAGTATTTT
V gene: TRBV28
clone size: NA
D gene: NA
J gene: TRBJ2-3

CDR3 protein: CASSFLAIEQFF
CDR3 DNA: TGTGCCAGCAGCTTCCTAGCAATTGAGCAGTTCTTC
V gene: TRBV7-2
clone size: NA
D gene: NA
J gene: TRBJ2-1

CDR3 protein: CASRGRDRLDEKLFF
CDR3 DNA: TGTGCCAGCAGGGGGCGGGACAGGTTGGATGAAAAACTGTTTTTT
V gene: TRBV6-6
clone size: NA
D gene: TRBD1
J gene: TRBJ1-4

CDR3 protein: CASLSGDVPYEQYF
CDR3 DNA: TGTGCCAGCCTTTCAGGGGACGTTCCCTACGAGCAGTACTTC
V gene: TRBV6-5
clone size: NA
D gene: NA
J gene: TRBJ2-7

CDR3 protein: CARREFCGTSFYNEQFF
CDR3 DNA: TGTGCCAGAAGAGAGTTTTGCGGGACTAGCTTCTACAATGAGCAGTTCTTC
V gene: TRBV5-3
clone size: NA
D gene: TRBD2
J gene: TRBJ2-1